The T cell receptor beta chain under discussion was sequenced for a study of metastatic and nonmetastatic thyroid tumors. TCRdb redid the clone calls on the PCR reads using MiXCR. Here the sample spans about 90,000 clones, 7.5% to 9% being singletons. This clone has at least ten counts. None of the patients had undergone any treatment ahead of thyroid surgery. The specimen was blood. The TCR comes from a female donor with papillary thyroid cancer or a benign thyroid nodule (not recorded which). Some clones in this sample may be carry-over from other donors' samples.

Here the CDR3 reads CASSQRVAGGTERELFF. In DNA form, the CDR3 reads TGCGCCAGCAGCCAAAGGGTTGCGGGGGGGACGGAGAGGGAGCTGTTTTTT. This chain links TRBV4-1 with TRBJ2-2, with 9 bases identical to TRBD2. Germline assignment: CDR1 MGHRA and CDR2 YSYEKL. The trim removed 2 bases at V and 9 bases at J, leaving 13 bases unmatched. The CDR3 length is 17 residues.